In its sample, the clone carrying this T cell receptor (beta chain) was seen a few times. What it recognizes is unknown. Each individual donor underwent a draw of 8.5 to 10 milliliters of peripheral blood. A sample-barcoded 5' primer and a J-beta primer mix were used in a second PCR of about 7 to 12 cycles. Template switching added a 12-random-nucleotide identifier to every cDNA molecule. Samples each returned at least 2.5 million CDR3-containing paired-end reads. TCRdb recomputed calls from the 5' RACE reads with MiXCR, one row per CDR3 protein. Of under 2 million distinct CDR3 sequences listed, roughly 32% are singletons. The sample is drawn from a study of blood T cells in healthy people across ages. Study-wide points: The long-lived group displayed more naive CD4+ cells, plus higher diversity, than the aged donors did.

CDR3 length: 15 amino acids. Germline assignment: CDR1 MNHNY and CDR2 SVGAGI (reference sequence). Trimming took 5 bases from V and 7 from J; bases not matched to a gene: 6. V gene TRBV6-6 combines with J gene TRBJ2-1; 12 bases align to TRBD1. The receptor's source is a woman in her 30s in good health. The sequencing sample was made of blood. In DNA form, the CDR3 reads TGTGCCAGCAGTAGGGGACAGGGGGCGCGGAATGAGCAGTTCTTC. Translated: CASSRGQGARNEQFF.